What follows is one T cell receptor beta chain and its context. This CDR3 spans 14 amino acids. Per germline, CDR1 LGHDT and CDR2 YNNKEL (reference sequence). After removal of 6 bases from V and 9 bases from J, the junction contained 11 bases not matched to a gene. This sample was taken from a study of blood T cell repertoires in COVID-19. TCRdb's table, derived via immunoSEQ multiplex PCR, lists solely in-frame clones and lacks some. The sample lists a few hundred thousand clones, approximately 86% occurring once. The V call is TRBV3-1 (or the pseudogene TRBV3-2), the J call TRBJ2-1; 7 nucleotides align to TRBD2. This clonotype originated in a man in his late teens or twenties with acute COVID-19. The sample comprised PBMCs or T cells enriched from blood (not recorded which). The CDR3 loop is CASRGSGAGVEQFF. In DNA, the CDR3 is TGTGCCAGCAGGGGGAGCGGGGCTGGGGTTGAGCAGTTCTTC.